This T cell receptor beta chain came from a study of cytomegalovirus exposure and HLA in healthy donors (dated by TCRdb to about 2017). Some background on the complete study: The 670 or so repertoires of the first cohort and the approximately 130 validation repertoires were produced on the same platform, according to a later analysis. To predict cytomegalovirus infection status, the study brought together high-throughput TCR immunosequencing, statistical association of individual TCRs with disease status, and machine learning. The study aimed to test whether cataloging public T cell receptors could reveal signatures of past pathogen exposure. Along with the approximately 650-subject first cohort, a separate validation cohort of about 110 different subjects was used. Findings and caveats that apply to the study as a whole: Most TCR sequences were observed very rarely across donors, whereas some public TCRs were present in many individuals. Three of the identified cytomegalovirus-associated TCR beta chains were confirmed in vitro to be specific for cytomegalovirus antigens. According to the authors, the approach could potentially be generalized to other disease states and immunological phenotypes. Of the cluster scores, roughly 93% were above 0 in a later analysis, which found that TCRs clustered in the first cohort also tended to co-occur in the 120 validation repertoires. The classifier was reported to diagnose cytomegalovirus status with high specificity and sensitivity in both the original cohort and the validation cohort. In the study, approximately 160 TCR beta chains were listed as associated with cytomegalovirus. A later analysis lacked HLA typing for the validation cohort, so it scored co-occurrence in that cohort across all 120 repertoires.

Separate from the approximately 700-subject first cohort, the validation cohort of 90 to 150 subjects was the group to which the donors belonged. The CDR3 goes from the cysteine to the phenylalanine over 13 residues. The entry retains the CDR3 DNA only, 39 bases that are in frame from base 1. V and J are trimmed by 5 bases and 5 bases, and the gene matches miss 3 bases of the junction. CDR1 MNHEY and CDR2 SVGAGI were looked up in the germline V gene. With respect to this clone: What this receptor recognizes is not known. No much larger clone is present one base from it, and per-base qualities are unavailable. The sample carries other DNA sequences with the same CDR3.

The library was produced with the immunoSEQ multiplex PCR assay. The study's processing was this. A statistical classification framework was built for diagnosing cytomegalovirus status from the catalog of TCR beta chain sequences. In its TCRdb copy, this immuneACCESS table keeps in-frame sequences only and misses some clones. Where compared with another copy, unresolved V genes explain less than half of these, and the others have no known cause. The V and J calls and the clone size are those of that table, but D and trimming were determined from the DNA. The sample table shows fewer than 200,000 clones, and approximately 90% are seen once. 1.4% of the sample is taken by the ten largest.

The sample comprised PBMCs. In this chain, TRBV6-5 is recombined with TRBJ1-2, with TRBD1 identical over 9 junction bases. The clonotype was recovered from a woman aged 30 to 39 in good health and CMV-seronegative. The CDR3 region: CASSRDRVYGYTF. The nucleotides are TGTGCCAGCAGTCGGGACAGGGTATATGGCTACACCTTC.